This TCR beta chain comes out of a study of CD8 T cell repertoires and HIV-1 epitope variants (dated by TCRdb to 2018 to 2020). About the investigation overall: T cells were stimulated in separate culture wells with each of twenty-five peptides representing autologous and known Gag and Nef epitope variants. The control conditions were a CMV, EBV and flu peptide pool, the Ebola AY9 epitope as a negative control, and a well with no peptide. For around 9 days the cultures were kept in IMDM with gentamicin, and on days 3 and 7 half of the media was changed with IL-2, IL-7 and IL-15 added. An aliquot of 1M T cells was set aside as an uncultured baseline condition, separate from the 83 T cell cultures. Using the EasySep Human T Cell Enrichment Kit, T cells were enriched and then co-cultured with an equal number of autologous T cell-negative cells acting as antigen-presenting cells. Three Gag epitope families and Nef HW9 and YT9 were included among the tested epitopes. Running each culture condition in triplicate, except for one peptide done in duplicate, gave a total of around 90 T cell cultures. Points the paper makes about the study in general: Nine or ten antigen-specific TCR beta clonotypes were identified, of which roughly six appeared to be cross-reactive for autologous or known escape epitope variants. The Nef KF9 family was recognized by five clonotypes and the HW9 family by one, and no responses to the TAALDMSHF plasma variant were observed. The assay identified only TCR beta chains and indicated proliferation to antigen, not T cell function or cytokine profile.

The CDR3 runs 18 amino acids, cysteine and phenylalanine included. Only CDR3 DNA remains: 54 bases, in frame from the first base. The germline V gene gives CDR1 as SGHTA and CDR2 as FQGTGA. Note on this clone: Its specific antigen is unknown. The junction does not match germline at one end; this may be a read error.

Sequencing of TCR beta CDR3 regions was performed at survey depth on the immunoSEQ platform. The QIAamp DNA micro kit was used to extract genomic DNA from every cultured and uncultured CD8+ T cell population. Per the authors' processing: Samples with fewer than 5,000 productive reads were excluded, resulting in the removal of about 6% of the roughly 80 HIV peptide-stimulated cultures. Sequences were trimmed to CDR3 by a MANAFEST web app, and nonproductive sequences, CDR3s under 5 amino acids, and sequences not starting with C or ending with F/W were removed. Clonotypes were classified as antigen-specific only if expansion was observed in at least 2 of 3 replicates versus the no-peptide control at FDR 0.01, only within one epitope family. A frequency at least fivefold higher than in wells stimulated with peptides from other epitope families was additionally required for specific clonotypes. The immuneACCESS repertoire file appears here via TCRdb, limited to in-frame rearrangements. These files lack a portion of the clones; in checked studies, under half of the deficit traces to unresolved V genes, and the cause of the others is not known. That table gives V, J and clone size, and the DNA gave D and trimming. The sample table contains 5,100 or so clones; only one count was recorded for 60% to 70% of them. Together, the top ten hold roughly 46% of the sample.

The EasySep Human CD8+ T Cell Enrichment Kit was used on day 10 to isolate CD8+ T cells from every culture. The chain uses TRBV7-3 and TRBJ2-1; TRBD1 agrees with 7 junctional bases. Sequenced sample: cultured CD8+ T cells derived from PBMCs. The sequence derives from a male donor with HIV. The CDR3 corresponds to CASSLTGASPSSYNEQFF. In nucleotides, the sequence is TGTGCCAGCAGCCTAACAGGGGCTAGCCCGAGCTCCTACAATGAGCAGTTCTTC.